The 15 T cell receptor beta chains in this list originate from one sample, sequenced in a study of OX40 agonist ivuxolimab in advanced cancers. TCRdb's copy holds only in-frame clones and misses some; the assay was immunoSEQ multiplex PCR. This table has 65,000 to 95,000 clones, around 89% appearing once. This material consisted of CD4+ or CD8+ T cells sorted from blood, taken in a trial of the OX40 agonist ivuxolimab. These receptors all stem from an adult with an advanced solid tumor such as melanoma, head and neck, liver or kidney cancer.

The CDR3 DNA is TGTGCCAGCAGCGTAGATGGGGGTCTTACGAATTCACCCCTCCACTTT. Translation gives CASSVDGGLTNSPLHF. The rearrangement uses TRBV9 and TRBJ1-6, with a weak D call TRBD1 (5 bases). Deletions cut 0 bases from V and 7 bases from J, with 14 bases between. Germline V gene data show CDR1 as SGDLS and CDR2 as YYNGEE. There are 16 residues in the CDR3.

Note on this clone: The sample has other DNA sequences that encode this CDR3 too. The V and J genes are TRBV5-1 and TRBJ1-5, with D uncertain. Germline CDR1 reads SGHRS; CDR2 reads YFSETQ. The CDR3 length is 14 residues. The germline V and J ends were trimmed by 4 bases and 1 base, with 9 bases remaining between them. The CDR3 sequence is CASSPGGSNQPQHF. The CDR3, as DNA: TGCGCCAGCAGCCCCGGCGGGAGCAATCAGCCCCAGCATTTT.

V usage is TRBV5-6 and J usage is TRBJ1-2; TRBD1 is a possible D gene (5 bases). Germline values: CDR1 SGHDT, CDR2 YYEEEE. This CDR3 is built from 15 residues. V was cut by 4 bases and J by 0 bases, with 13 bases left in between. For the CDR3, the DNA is TGTGCCAGCAGCCATCGGCGGGGGACTAACTATGGCTACACCTTC. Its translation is CASSHRRGTNYGYTF.

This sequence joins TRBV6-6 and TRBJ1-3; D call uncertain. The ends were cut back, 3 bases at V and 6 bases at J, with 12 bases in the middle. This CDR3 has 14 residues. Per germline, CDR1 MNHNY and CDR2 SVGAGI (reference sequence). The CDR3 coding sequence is TGTGCCAGCAGTTATTCAGATCAGGCAAACACCATATATTTT. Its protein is CASSYSDQANTIYF.

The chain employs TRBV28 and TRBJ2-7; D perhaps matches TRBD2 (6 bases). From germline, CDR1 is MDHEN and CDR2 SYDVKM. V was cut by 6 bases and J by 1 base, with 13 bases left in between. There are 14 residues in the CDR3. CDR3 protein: CASSSGGVSYEQYF. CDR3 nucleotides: TGTGCCAGCAGCTCAGGAGGGGTATCCTACGAGCAGTACTTC.

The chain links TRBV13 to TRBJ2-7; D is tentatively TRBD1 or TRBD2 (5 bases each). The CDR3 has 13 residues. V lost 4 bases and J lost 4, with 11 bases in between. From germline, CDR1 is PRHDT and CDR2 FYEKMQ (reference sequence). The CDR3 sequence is CASSSRDQYEQYF. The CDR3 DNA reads TGTGCCAGCAGCTCCCGGGACCAATACGAGCAGTACTTC.

As DNA, the CDR3 is TGTGCCAGCACTACGGGCTCCACTGGAAACACCATATATTTT. The encoded protein is CASTTGSTGNTIYF. V gene TRBV6-1 combines with J gene TRBJ1-3; D remains ambiguous. Deletions cut 7 bases from V and 2 bases from J, with 12 bases between. This CDR3 region has 14 residues. The germline gives CDR1 MNHNS, CDR2 SASEGT.

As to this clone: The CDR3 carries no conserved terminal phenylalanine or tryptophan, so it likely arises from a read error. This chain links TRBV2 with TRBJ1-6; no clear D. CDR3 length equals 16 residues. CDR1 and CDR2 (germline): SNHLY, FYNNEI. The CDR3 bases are TGTGCCAGCAGTCCTGAGTTGAGGGCCTACAATTCACCCCTCCACCTT. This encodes CASSPELRAYNSPLHL.

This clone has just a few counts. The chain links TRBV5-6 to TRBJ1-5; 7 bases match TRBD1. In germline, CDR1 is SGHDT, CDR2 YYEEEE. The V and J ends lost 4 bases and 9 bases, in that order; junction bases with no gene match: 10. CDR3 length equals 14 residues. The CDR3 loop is CASSDGTVAAPQHF. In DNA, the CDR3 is TGTGCCAGCAGCGATGGGACAGTCGCTGCGCCCCAGCATTTT.

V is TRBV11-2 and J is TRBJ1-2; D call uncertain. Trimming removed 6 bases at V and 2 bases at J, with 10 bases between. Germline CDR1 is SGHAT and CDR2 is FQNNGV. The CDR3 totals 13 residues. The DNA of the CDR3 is TGTGCCAGCAGGCCCTTCGGAAACTATGGCTACACCTTC. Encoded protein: CASRPFGNYGYTF.

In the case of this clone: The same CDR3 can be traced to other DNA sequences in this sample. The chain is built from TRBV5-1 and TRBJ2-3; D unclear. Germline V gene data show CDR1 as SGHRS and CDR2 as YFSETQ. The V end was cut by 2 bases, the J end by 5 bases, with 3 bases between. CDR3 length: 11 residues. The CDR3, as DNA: TGCGCCAGCAGCTTAGAAGATACGCAGTATTTT. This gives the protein CASSLEDTQYF.

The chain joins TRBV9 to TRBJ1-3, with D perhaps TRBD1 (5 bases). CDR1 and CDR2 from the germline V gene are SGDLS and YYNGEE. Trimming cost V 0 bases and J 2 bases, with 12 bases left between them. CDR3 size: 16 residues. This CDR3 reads CASSVGGTTAGNTIYF. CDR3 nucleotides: TGTGCCAGCAGCGTAGGGGGGACCACGGCTGGAAACACCATATATTTT. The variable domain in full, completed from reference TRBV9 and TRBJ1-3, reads DSGVTQTPKHLITATGQRVTLRCSPRSGDLSVYWYQQSLDQGLQFLIQYYNGEERAKGNILERFSAQQFPDLHSELNLSSLELGDSALYFCASSVGGTTAGNTIYFGEGSWLTVV.

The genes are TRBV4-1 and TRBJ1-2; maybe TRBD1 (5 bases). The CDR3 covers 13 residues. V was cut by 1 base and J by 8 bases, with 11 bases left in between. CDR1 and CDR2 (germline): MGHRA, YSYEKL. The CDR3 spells CASSQVGAGGYTF. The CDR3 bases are TGCGCCAGCAGCCAAGTTGGGGCGGGCGGCTACACCTTC.

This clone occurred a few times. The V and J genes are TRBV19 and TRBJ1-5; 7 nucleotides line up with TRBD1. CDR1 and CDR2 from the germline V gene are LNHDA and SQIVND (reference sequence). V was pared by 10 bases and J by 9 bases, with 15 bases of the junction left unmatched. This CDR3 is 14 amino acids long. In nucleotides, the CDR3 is TGTGCCACCCACCGGGACAGCGGGGCTGTGCCCCAGCATTTT. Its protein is CATHRDSGAVPQHF.

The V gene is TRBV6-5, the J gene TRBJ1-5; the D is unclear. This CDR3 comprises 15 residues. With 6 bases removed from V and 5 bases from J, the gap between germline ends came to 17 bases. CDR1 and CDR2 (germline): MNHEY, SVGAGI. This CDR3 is CASSLPKDGHQPQHF. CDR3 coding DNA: TGTGCCAGCAGCCTACCCAAGGACGGCCATCAGCCCCAGCATTTT.